Shown below are 19 T cell receptor beta chains from a single sample sequenced in a study of T cells in Graves' hyperthyroidism and ophthalmopathy (dated by TCRdb to the late 2010s). Library preparation was by multiplex PCR. For sequencing, an Illumina HiSeq 2000 was employed. TCR beta CDR3 regions were amplified from RNA transcripts. For the first round of RT-PCR on the TCR CDR3, the HTBI primer set was used together with the Qiagen OneStep RT-PCR kit. The public reads were quality trimmed at Q25 with fastp and then assembled into clones with MiXCR by TCRdb, keeping productive beta chains. Identical CDR3 protein sequences are pooled into one entry, listed with their most common genes and DNA. The sample table lists 500,000 to 650,000 distinct CDR3 sequences, about 15% of them with a count of one. The ten largest clones take up around 12% of the sample. The sample consisted of blood. All receptors come from a woman between 50 and 59 years old with Graves' ophthalmopathy.

This clonotype has a count of ten or more. J is TRBJ2-1 and V is TRBV27; D is unclear. Germline CDR1 MNHEY, CDR2 SMNVEV (reference sequence). The CDR3 is 13 amino acids. Trimming left V 8 bases short and J 0 bases short, with 8 bases between. The CDR3 DNA is TGTGCCAGCGCCCGGAGCTCCTACAATGAGCAGTTCTTC. This codes for CASARSSYNEQFF.

This clonotype has a single count. J is TRBJ2-1 and V is TRBV7-8; 13 bases map to TRBD2. The CDR3 is 17 amino acids. CDR1 is SGHVS, CDR2 FQNEAQ, per germline. V trimming: 5 bases; J trimming: 5 bases; junction bases outside the gene matches: 9. The CDR3 reads CASSRRTGTSGNNEQFF. CDR3 coding DNA: TGTGCCAGCAGCCGAAGGACCGGGACTAGCGGGAACAATGAGCAGTTCTTC. Full variable domain (rest looked up from reference TRBV7-8 and TRBJ2-1): GAGVSQSPRYKVAKRGQDVALRCDPISGHVSLFWYQQALGQGPEFLTYFQNEAQLDKSGLPSDRFFAERPEGSVSTLKIQRTQQEDSAVYLCASSRRTGTSGNNEQFFGPGTRLTVL.

This clonotype was recorded many times. One junction end disagrees with the germline gene, perhaps due to a read error. CDR3 protein: CASSLALGSFDEQYF. The CDR3 bases are TGTGCTAGCAGCTTAGCGCTGGGGAGCTTCGACGAGCAGTACTTC. The rearrangement joins TRBV7-7 to TRBJ2-7; the D gene is possibly TRBD2 (5 bases). Germline V gene lookup returns CDR1 SSHAT and CDR2 FNYEAQ (reference sequence). This CDR3 has 15 amino acids.

This clonotype has a count of ten or more. The V call is TRBV4-3, the J call TRBJ1-2; 8 bases match TRBD1. The germline gives CDR1 LGHNA, CDR2 YSLEER. This CDR3 has 13 amino acids. The ends lost 3 bases at V and 5 bases at J; junction bases unmatched: 2. CDR3 nucleotides: TGCGCCAGCAGCCAGGACAGGGCTTATGGCTACACCTTC. Amino acid sequence: CASSQDRAYGYTF.

The rearrangement uses TRBV30 and TRBJ2-7; D is unclear. V was trimmed by 3 bases and J by 2 bases, leaving 8 bases between them. The CDR3 runs 12 residues. Looked up from germline, CDR1 is GTSNPN and CDR2 is SVGIG (reference sequence). CDR3 in DNA: TGTGCCTGGAGCGCTGGGACCTACGAGCAGTACTTC. It specifies CAWSAGTYEQYF. The full variable domain, completed using reference TRBV30 and TRBJ2-7, is SQTIHQWPATLVQPVGSPLSLECTVEGTSNPNLYWYRQAAGRGLQLLFYSVGIGQISSEVPQNLSASRPQDRQFILSSKKLLLSDSGFYLCAWSAGTYEQYFGPGTRLTVT.

This chain connects TRBV18 to TRBJ2-7, with D unresolved. This CDR3 is built from 15 residues. Germline loops: CDR1 KGHSH, CDR2 LQKENI. V lost 6 bases, J lost 6 bases, and 21 bases lay in between. CDR3 nucleotide sequence: TGTGCCAGCTCCCAAGCACTCACCGAGCCCAGCGAGCAGTACTTC. Residues: CASSQALTEPSEQYF. The full variable domain, completed using reference TRBV18 and TRBJ2-7, is NAGVMQNPRHLVRRRGQEARLRCSPMKGHSHVYWYRQLPEEGLKFMVYLQKENIIDESGMPKERFSAEFPKEGPSILRIQQVVRGDSAAYFCASSQALTEPSEQYFGPGTRLTVT.

This clonotype was observed many times. This chain uses TRBV7-2 with TRBJ1-5; D might be TRBD1 (5 bases). The germline gives CDR1 SGHTA, CDR2 FQGNSA. CDR3 length equals 14 residues. Trimming took off 3 bases at V and 3 bases at J, with 9 bases between the two ends. In DNA, the CDR3 is TGTGCCAGCAGCTTTGACAGCCTCAATCAGCCCCAGCATTTT. Protein sequence: CASSFDSLNQPQHF.

This clonotype was recorded many times. This chain uses TRBV20-1 with TRBJ2-1; 8 positions match TRBD2. The CDR3 spans 14 residues. The junction had 7 bases not matched to a gene; V was cut back by 6 bases and J by 3 bases. CDR1 is DFQATT and CDR2 is SNEGSKA in the germline V gene (reference sequence). The chain's CDR3 is CSAAGSGIYNEQFF. The CDR3 DNA sequence: TGCAGTGCCGCGGGTAGCGGGATCTACAATGAGCAGTTCTTC.

This clonotype came up many times. This chain links TRBV2 with TRBJ1-5; D unresolved. The germline gives CDR1 SNHLY, CDR2 FYNNEI. V shed 2 bases and J shed 0 bases, with 8 bases lying between them. CDR3 size: 15 residues. The CDR3, as DNA: TGTGCCAGCAGTGAACGGGGATATAGCAATCAGCCCCAGCATTTT. The encoded protein is CASSERGYSNQPQHF.

The chain combines TRBV20-1 with TRBJ1-5; 9 nucleotides align to TRBD1. The length of the CDR3 is 15 residues. The germline gives CDR1 DFQATT, CDR2 SNEGSKA (reference sequence). V lost 6 bases to trimming and J lost 0 bases; unmatched junction nucleotides: 6. The CDR3 protein is CSAGGTGISNQPQHF. The CDR3 DNA sequence: TGCAGTGCAGGAGGGACAGGGATTAGCAATCAGCCCCAGCATTTT.

This clonotype has ten or more counts. CDR3 nucleotide sequence: TGTGCCTGGAGTGGTAGTAATCAGCCCCAGCATTTT. It is translated as CAWSGSNQPQHF. The V call is TRBV30, the J call TRBJ1-5; D is undetermined. The ends were cut back, 1 base at V and 4 bases at J, with 5 bases in the middle. Germline V gene lookup returns CDR1 GTSNPN and CDR2 SVGIG (reference sequence). CDR3 size: 12 residues. Filled out from reference TRBV30 and TRBJ1-5, the complete variable domain reads SQTIHQWPATLVQPVGSPLSLECTVEGTSNPNLYWYRQAAGRGLQLLFYSVGIGQISSEVPQNLSASRPQDRQFILSSKKLLLSDSGFYLCAWSGSNQPQHFGDGTRLSIL.

In this sample, this clonotype turned up many times. The chain has TRBV6-6 and TRBJ1-3; TRBD1 aligns across 7 bases. J gave up 4 bases and V 2 bases, and 11 bases lay outside the gene matches. The CDR3 length is 17 residues. Germline V gene sequence: CDR1 MNHNY, CDR2 SVGAGI (reference sequence). CDR3: CASSYSEQGMGGNTIYF. As DNA, the CDR3 is TGTGCCAGCAGTTACAGCGAACAGGGGATGGGGGGAAACACCATATATTTT.

This clonotype has ten or more counts. V gene TRBV11-2 combines with J gene TRBJ2-7; D is possibly TRBD1 (5 bases). V was shortened by 2 bases and J by 0 bases, with 14 bases between the two germline ends. CDR1 is SGHAT, CDR2 FQNNGV, per germline. CDR3 length: 16 residues. CDR3 residues: CASSLKLRQSSYEQYF. In nucleotides, the CDR3 is TGTGCCAGCAGCTTAAAATTACGACAGAGCTCCTACGAGCAGTACTTC.

This clonotype has only a few counts. The junction and the germline gene differ at one end; a read error may be behind it. This chain joins TRBV5-1 and TRBJ2-7; TRBD1 matches at 12 bases. There are 15 residues in the CDR3. CDR1 and CDR2 from the germline V gene are SGHRS and YFSETQ. CDR3 bases: TGCACCAGCAGCTTGGGGACAGGGGGCTTTATGGAGCAGTACTTC. Amino acids: CTSSLGTGGFMEQYF.

The chain joins TRBV7-3 to TRBJ2-2; a weak D match, TRBD2 (6 bases). The CDR3 has 18 residues. The germline V gene has CDR1 SGHTA and CDR2 FQGTGA. The ends were cut back, 2 bases at V and 0 bases at J, with 16 bases in the middle. CDR3 sequence reads: CASSLQLLGGTNTGELFF. In DNA, the CDR3 is TGTGCCAGCAGCTTACAACTTCTGGGCGGGACGAACACCGGGGAGCTGTTTTTT. Full variable domain (rest looked up from reference TRBV7-3 and TRBJ2-2): GAGVSQTPSNKVTEKGKYVELRCDPISGHTALYWYRQSLGQGPEFLIYFQGTGAADDSGLPNDRFFAVRPEGSVSTLKIQRTERGDSAVYLCASSLQLLGGTNTGELFFGEGSRLTVL.

This clonotype has more than one count but fewer than ten. V gene TRBV5-1 combines with J gene TRBJ2-7; 7 nucleotides agree with TRBD1. V dropped 1 base and J dropped 5; count of bases not matched to a gene: 6. The CDR3 has 14 residues. Per the germline V gene, CDR1 is SGHRS and CDR2 is YFSETQ. The CDR3, as DNA: TGCGCCAGCAGCTTGTGGGACAGTAACCACGAGCAGTACTTC. It codes for CASSLWDSNHEQYF.

This clonotype was observed a single time. The chain recombines TRBV29-1 with TRBJ2-7, with a tentative D call TRBD1 (5 bases). Per the germline V gene, CDR1 is SQVTM and CDR2 is ANQGSEA. The ends were cut back, 4 bases at V and 3 bases at J, with 10 bases in the middle. The CDR3 consists of 12 residues. Written as DNA, the CDR3 is TGCAGCGTTGGGGCAGGGATCTACGAGCAGTACTTC. Translating gives CSVGAGIYEQYF.

This clonotype was counted many times. The DNA for the CDR3 is TGTGCCAACTCCTTTTCCTGCGTCACAGATACGCAGTATTTT. Its translation is CANSFSCVTDTQYF. V usage is TRBV27 and J usage is TRBJ2-3; D is unclear. Trimming pared 10 bases from V and 2 bases from J, leaving 16 bases between. Germline CDR1 is MNHEY and CDR2 is SMNVEV (reference sequence). This CDR3 comprises 14 residues.

This clonotype has a count of ten or more. This chain connects TRBV27 to TRBJ2-5; the match to TRBD2 covers 9 bases. After removal of 0 bases from V and 4 bases from J, the junction contained 6 bases not matched to a gene. Germline V CDR1 and CDR2: MNHEY, SMNVEV (reference sequence). This CDR3 has 16 amino acids. The CDR3 coding sequence is TGTGCCAGCAGTTTATCGGTGGCGGGAGGGCGAGAGACCCAGTACTTC. Its translation: CASSLSVAGGRETQYF.